These 19 T cell receptor beta chains were sequenced from one sample in a study of blood T cells in healthy people across ages. Primed by a sample-barcoded 5' primer and a J-beta primer mix, a second PCR proceeded for roughly 7 to 12 cycles. TCRdb itself ran the 5' RACE reads through MiXCR, one entry per CDR3 protein. The sample holds nearly 800,000 distinct CDR3 sequences; about 56% are singletons and the top ten take under 30%. Sample: blood. Receptors originate from a man aged 35 to 55 in good health.

The chain recombines TRBV5-6 with TRBJ1-2; D is unresolved. The germline V and J ends were trimmed by 3 bases and 2 bases, with 8 bases remaining between them. Germline V lookup: CDR1 SGHDT, CDR2 YYEEEE. This CDR3 has 13 amino acids. DNA for the CDR3: TGTGCCAGCAGCTACCGGAAGAACTATGGCTACACCTTC. Translated: CASSYRKNYGYTF.

V gene TRBV7-9 combines with J gene TRBJ2-7; 9 bases map to TRBD1. Losses at the gene ends were 5 bases for V and 3 bases for J; bases not matched to a gene: 8. The CDR3 is 15 residues long. Per the germline V gene, CDR1 is SEHNR and CDR2 is FQNEAQ (reference sequence). CDR3 sequence: CASSPRDRDFYEQYF. CDR3 coding DNA: TGTGCCAGCAGCCCCCGGGACAGGGATTTCTACGAGCAGTACTTC.

The J gene is TRBJ2-1, the V gene TRBV20-1, with D perhaps matching TRBD2 (5 bases). The germline V gene has CDR1 DFQATT and CDR2 SNEGSKA (reference sequence). V dropped 3 bases and J dropped 15 bases, with 30 bases sitting between them. This CDR3 region has 16 residues. CDR3 sequence: CSASSAPVVAGQLGFF. The CDR3 region has the DNA TGCAGTGCTAGTTCGGCTCCGGTAGTGGCGGGTCAGCTGGGGTTCTTC.

This clonotype turned up a few times. V and J are TRBV15 and TRBJ2-3; TRBD2 is a possible D gene (6 bases). V was pared by 1 base and J by 11 bases, with 10 bases between. Germline V CDR1 and CDR2: LNHNV, YYDKDF (reference sequence). The CDR3 sequence is 12 residues long. The CDR3 DNA reads TGTGCCACCAGCAGAGGAAACGGGGGGCAGTATTTT. This codes for CATSRGNGGQYF.

The V gene is TRBV2, the J gene TRBJ2-3; 11 nucleotides match TRBD2. The CDR3 consists of 18 residues. Germline trimming cut 4 bases from V and 1 base from J; bases unmatched to any gene: 10. Per germline, CDR1 SNHLY and CDR2 FYNNEI. The CDR3 sequence: CASSGTAGTSGRTDTQYF. The DNA for the CDR3 is TGTGCCAGCAGTGGCACTGCCGGGACTAGCGGACGCACAGATACGCAGTATTTT.

The chain carries TRBV5-5 and TRBJ2-2; possibly TRBD1 or TRBD2 for D (5 bases each). Germline CDR1 and CDR2: SGHKS and YYEKEE (reference sequence). This CDR3 has 16 residues. Trimming left V 1 base short and J 3 bases short, with 13 bases between. The CDR3 spells CASSLWPGQDTGELFF. CDR3 DNA sequence: TGTGCCAGCAGCTTGTGGCCGGGGCAGGACACCGGGGAGCTGTTTTTT.

The chain combines TRBV10-3 with TRBJ2-3; weak D call: TRBD2 (6 bases). Germline CDR1 and CDR2: ENHRY and SYGVKD. The V end was cut by 4 bases, the J end by 2 bases, with 10 bases between. CDR3 length equals 14 residues. The CDR3 is CAISVGGATDTQYF. CDR3 coding DNA: TGTGCCATCAGTGTGGGGGGTGCCACAGATACGCAGTATTTT.

The V call is TRBV12-3 or TRBV12-4, the J call TRBJ2-3; no clear D gene. V was pared by 6 bases and J by 5 bases, with 15 bases between. The CDR3 runs 14 residues. CDR3 nucleotide sequence: TGTGCCAGCAGCCAACCGGTAAAGGAAGATACGCAGTATTTT. Translation gives CASSQPVKEDTQYF.

V gene TRBV5-5 combines with J gene TRBJ2-5, with 7 bases identical to TRBD2. The closer fit of TRBJ2-7 to the DNA end suggests the J call may be wrong. The CDR3 sequence is 15 residues long. CDR1 and CDR2 (germline): SGHKS, YYEKEE (reference sequence). Here the CDR3 DNA reads TGTGCCAGCAGCTCCGGAGCCACCGGGACTAACGAGCAGTACTTC. It encodes CASSSGATGTNEQYF.

The genes are TRBV20-1 and TRBJ2-3; D perhaps matches TRBD2 (5 bases). V was clipped by 0 bases and J by 0 bases, with 10 bases between them. CDR1 is DFQATT and CDR2 is SNEGSKA in the germline V gene (reference sequence). The CDR3 sequence is 15 residues long. The CDR3 DNA follows: TGCAGTGCTAGAGAAGGAGGAAGCAGCACAGATACGCAGTATTTT. It translates to CSAREGGSSTDTQYF.

This chain uses TRBV28 with TRBJ2-1; either TRBD1 or TRBD2 may supply D (5 bases each). In germline, CDR1 is MDHEN, CDR2 SYDVKM. The V gene lost 5 bases and the J gene lost 0 bases, with 14 bases spanning the gap. The CDR3 totals 16 residues. CDR3 in DNA: TGTGCCAGCAGTCACCCGTATGGGGGCTCCTACAATGAGCAGTTCTTC. Its protein product is CASSHPYGGSYNEQFF.

Worth noting for this clonotype: Germline and junction disagree at one end, which may indicate a read error. The rearrangement uses TRBV6-2 or TRBV6-3 and TRBJ2-6; weak D call: TRBD1 (5 bases). The CDR3 is 14 amino acids. Germline V CDR1 and CDR2: MNHEY, SVGEGT. CDR3 coding DNA: TGTGCCAGCAGACGACGCTCTGGGGCCAACGTTCTGACTTTC. This sequence encodes CASRRRSGANVLTF.

The chain's CDR3 is CASRVVRGQGYPSSYNEQFF. The DNA for the CDR3 is TGCGCCAGCAGGGTCGTCCGGGGACAGGGCTACCCAAGCTCCTACAATGAGCAGTTCTTC. The chain combines TRBV5-1 with TRBJ2-1; 9 bases are a match to TRBD1. The germline V gene has CDR1 SGHRS and CDR2 YFSETQ. This CDR3 comprises 20 residues. Germline trimming cut 5 bases from V and 0 bases from J; bases unmatched to any gene: 18.

V usage is TRBV5-5 and J usage is TRBJ1-2; 7 nucleotides align to TRBD1. The CDR3 runs 14 residues. CDR1 and CDR2 from the germline V gene are SGHKS and YYEKEE (reference sequence). The junction had 10 bases not matched to a gene; V was cut back by 6 bases and J by 5 bases. The CDR3 sequence: CASTGTQGEYGYTF. The CDR3 DNA reads as TGTGCCAGCACCGGGACCCAGGGGGAATATGGCTACACCTTC. The whole variable domain, filled in from reference TRBV5-5 and TRBJ1-2, reads DAGVTQSPTHLIKTRGQQVTLRCSPISGHKSVSWYQQVLGQGPQFIFQYYEKEERGRGNFPDRFSARQFPNYSSELNVNALLLGDSALYLCASTGTQGEYGYTFGSGTRLTVV.

The chain has TRBV5-1 and TRBJ2-3; a possible D gene is TRBD2 (5 bases). The V gene lost 5 bases and the J gene lost 0 bases, with 13 bases spanning the gap. The V gene's germline CDR1 is SGHRS and CDR2 YFSETQ. The CDR3 covers 15 residues. CDR3 DNA sequence: TGCGCCAGCAGTCAAAGCGGCCCTAGCACAGATACGCAGTATTTT. Its translation is CASSQSGPSTDTQYF.

The chain recombines TRBV3-1 with TRBJ2-7; the D is unclear. The end of the DNA aligns better with TRBJ2-5, so the J call may be wrong. Germline V gene sequence: CDR1 LGHDT, CDR2 YNNKEL (reference sequence). The CDR3 is 12 amino acids. Written as DNA, the CDR3 is TGTGCCAGCAGCCTTTTCCCGGGGACCCAGTACTTC. Protein product: CASSLFPGTQYF.

This chain joins TRBV29-1 and TRBJ1-2; TRBD1 is a possible D gene (6 bases). Germline CDR1 and CDR2: SQVTM and ANQGSEA. Trimming shortened V by 6 bases and J by 4 bases, and 21 bases separated the two germline ends. This CDR3 has 15 amino acids. CDR3 DNA: TGCAGCGTGGGGACACAGGGCCCATCCTTCTATGGCTACACCTTC. Protein product: CSVGTQGPSFYGYTF.

This chain uses TRBV25-1 with TRBJ2-5; 7 bases fit TRBD1. This CDR3 has 15 residues. In germline, CDR1 is MGHDK, CDR2 SYGVNS. J was trimmed by 4 bases and V by 4 bases; bases with no gene match: 9. The CDR3 DNA sequence: TGTGCCAGCAGTGTACTCAGGGGGAACGGAGAGACCCAGTACTTC. The encoded protein is CASSVLRGNGETQYF.

The rearrangement uses TRBV10-3 and TRBJ1-1, with a tentative D call TRBD1 (5 bases). The germline V gene has CDR1 ENHRY and CDR2 SYGVKD. The length of the CDR3 is 13 residues. V was pared by 4 bases and J by 6 bases, with 12 bases between. CDR3 sequence: CAISAGVGAEAFF. As DNA, the CDR3 is TGTGCCATCAGTGCTGGGGTGGGGGCTGAAGCTTTCTTT.